Reported below is one TCR beta chain. As yet, its antigen is unknown. The entry originates in a study of cytotoxic CD8 clonotypes in ibrutinib-treated CLL. Findings and caveats of the study: Baseline values of clonality outstripped age-matched healthy donors and followed circulating CD8+ T-cell counts. The times at which samples were taken varied between sustained-remission and progressing patients.

The CDR3 covers 16 residues. The germline V gene encodes CDR1 SNHLY and CDR2 FYNNEI. Between the trimmed V and J ends, which lost 0 bases and 2 bases, there was a span of 11 bases. The method was immunoSEQ multiplex PCR; TCRdb's version includes in-frame clones alone and lacks a portion of them. This sample carries about 140,000 clones, approximately 80% of them seen once, and the ten largest clones take roughly 7.2%. The sequence derives from a human donor with chronic lymphocytic leukemia. This chain connects TRBV2 to TRBJ1-5, with D tentatively TRBD1 (5 bases). The sample consisted of PBMCs, taken after 36 months of ibrutinib treatment. The CDR3 DNA sequence: TGTGCCAGCAGTGAAGCGGGGCACCTTGGCAATCAGCCCCAGCATTTT. Its protein is CASSEAGHLGNQPQHF. Looking up the rest from reference TRBV2 and TRBJ1-5 gives the full variable domain: EPEVTQTPSHQVTQMGQEVILRCVPISNHLYFYWYRQILGQKVEFLVSFYNNEISEKSEIFDDQFSVERPDGSNFTLKIRSTKLEDSAMYFCASSEAGHLGNQPQHFGDGTRLSIL.